A selection of T cell receptor beta chains follows, all from one sample in a study of human T cells and chemical hapten exposure. Each CDR3 protein is one row after TCRdb ran MiXCR on the RACE reads. The table shows about 110,000 distinct CDR3 sequences, with more than 10% occurring only once. The sample in question was whole blood, obtained in connection with sensitization to the hapten diphenylcyclopropenone (DPC). The source of these receptors is a woman aged 45-59 years with alopecia areata. Some clones in this sample may be carry-over from other donors' samples. The CDR3 runs from the conserved cysteine through the conserved F or W. A D gene is named only where the DNA matches it firmly. Expanded clones are given a class, and other clones once, few, many or no size at all.

V	size	J	D	DNA	CDR3
TRBV5-1	few	TRBJ2-5	TRBD1	TGCGCCAGCAGCGTGACAGGGGGAGAAGAGACCCAGTACTTC	CASSVTGGEETQYF
TRBV7-9	many	TRBJ2-1	TRBD2	TGTGCCAGCAGCGCCCCCGGGGGCGGGAGGTCCAATGAGCAGTTCTTC	CASSAPGGGRSNEQFF
TRBV2	NA	TRBJ1-6	NA	TGTGCCAGCAGGAAGGGGCAGGCTCACACACCCCTCCACTTT	CASRKGQAHTPLHF
TRBV5-5	many	TRBJ2-1	NA	TGTGCCAGGAGGAACGGATCTCTAGAGCAGTTCTTC	CARRNGSLEQFF
TRBV29-1	NA	TRBJ1-2	TRBD1	TGCAGCGTACGGACAGGGGGTAACTATGGCTACACCTTC	CSVRTGGNYGYTF
TRBV7-8	NA	TRBJ2-7	NA	TGTGCCAGCAGCTTAATCGACAGCGGCTACGAGCAGTACTTC	CASSLIDSGYEQYF
TRBV18	NA	TRBJ1-5	TRBD1	TGTGCCAGCTCAAGGACAGGGGGTTTCAATCAGCCCCAGCATTTT	CASSRTGGFNQPQHF
TRBV5-1	NA	TRBJ1-2	NA	TGCGCCAGCTTCGGACAAGCGGAAGGCTACACCTTC	CASFGQAEGYTF
TRBV12-3/TRBV12-4	many	TRBJ2-5	NA	TGTGCCAGCGGGCCGATCCAAGAGACCCAGTACTTC	CASGPIQETQYF
TRBV7-2	few	TRBJ2-3	TRBD2	TGTGCCAGCAGCTTATTTAGACTAGCGAGAGATACGCAGTATTTT	CASSLFRLARDTQYF
TRBV3-1	NA	TRBJ1-3	NA	TGTGCCAGCAGCCAGCAGATTGGAAACACCATATATTTT	CASSQQIGNTIYF
TRBV6-6	few	TRBJ1-5	TRBD1	TGTGCCAGCAGTTACCTACAGGGGGCGAATGGGCAGCCCCAGCATTTT	CASSYLQGANGQPQHF
TRBV28	few	TRBJ2-7	NA	TGTGCCAGCGGTAGAGGCCTAAACTCCTACGAGCAGTACTTC	CASGRGLNSYEQYF
TRBV7-9	NA	TRBJ2-1	NA	TGTGCCAGCAGCCCCGATCCGGGGAATGAGCAGTTCTTC	CASSPDPGNEQFF
TRBV5-6	few	TRBJ2-7	TRBD1	TGTGCCAGCAGCCCCGAGACAGGGCTAAAGAGTCGCTTCTACGAGCAGTACTTC	CASSPETGLKSRFYEQYF
TRBV27	NA	TRBJ2-1	TRBD2	TGTGCCAGCAGTAAACTAGCGGGGCCCTCCTACAATGAGCAGTTCTTC	CASSKLAGPSYNEQFF
TRBV29-1	NA	TRBJ2-3	NA	TGCAGCGTACGAAGGTCTGGGGAAAGGGCCACAGATACGCAGTATTTT	CSVRRSGERATDTQYF
TRBV3-1	NA	TRBJ2-1	NA	TGTGCCAGCAGCCAAGAAGTCGGAGGCTCCCGGCAGTTCTTC	CASSQEVGGSRQFF
TRBV18	once	TRBJ2-7	NA	TGTGCCAGCTCACAGGGCAGGCAGTACTTC	CASSQGRQYF
TRBV25-1	NA	TRBJ2-7	TRBD1	TGTGCCAGCAGTACATACGGGACAGTTGCCGAGCAGTACTTC	CASSTYGTVAEQYF
TRBV7-6	NA	TRBJ2-2	NA	TGTGCCAGCAGCCCCCGTCCCAGCCAGGCGAGTGGCACCGGGGAGCTGTTTTTT	CASSPRPSQASGTGELFF
TRBV21-1	NA	TRBJ2-1	NA	TGTGCCAGCAGTCCAGGGGGCAATGAGCAGTTCTTC	CASSPGGNEQFF
TRBV7-2	many	TRBJ2-6	TRBD1	TGTGCCAGCAGCCCCGACAGGGCGGGGGCCAACGTCCTGACTTTC	CASSPDRAGANVLTF
TRBV28	few	TRBJ1-4	NA	TGTGCCAGCAGGGGGGGTTTGGTTGAAAAACTGTTTTTT	CASRGGLVEKLFF
TRBV6-5	NA	TRBJ2-2	NA	TGTGCCAGCAGTTACATGACGAACACCGGGGAGCTGTTTTTT	CASSYMTNTGELFF
TRBV2	many	TRBJ1-2	TRBD1	TGTGCCAGCAGGGCGACAGGGGTTTTCCCTGGCTACACCTTC	CASRATGVFPGYTF
TRBV9	many	TRBJ2-7	TRBD1	TGTGCCAGCAGCTCACCCTCCCCCACTCCAGGGGGATACTACGAGCAGTACTTC	CASSSPSPTPGGYYEQYF
TRBV7-2	NA	TRBJ2-7	NA	TGTGCCAGCAGCCCTGGCGCTGGCCCCGGGGGCGAGCAGTACTTC	CASSPGAGPGGEQYF
TRBV24-1	many	TRBJ2-7	NA	TGTGCCACCGCCGACAGGAGCTACGAGCAGTACTTC	CATADRSYEQYF
TRBV5-4	few	TRBJ1-1	TRBD1	TGTGCCAGCAGCCGGGACAGAATGAACACTGAAGCTTTCTTT	CASSRDRMNTEAFF
TRBV2	NA	TRBJ2-7	NA	TGTGCCAGCAGTGATCACGGAAGCTCCTACGAGCAGTACTTC	CASSDHGSSYEQYF
TRBV11-2	NA	TRBJ2-1	NA	TGTGCCAGCAGCCAAGGGCAGAATGAGCAGTTCTTC	CASSQGQNEQFF
TRBV20-1	many	TRBJ1-5	NA	TGCAGTGCTAGCCTCACTTTAGGGGGAAGCAATCAGCCCCAGCATTTT	CSASLTLGGSNQPQHF
TRBV11-2	NA	TRBJ2-7	NA	TGTGCCAGCAGCTCCCAGGGGGCGGGAGGATACGAGCAGTACTTC	CASSSQGAGGYEQYF
TRBV23-1	many	TRBJ2-5	TRBD1	TGCGCCAGCAGTCCCCGTGACAGGGCTCCTCAAGGAACCCAGTACTTC	CASSPRDRAPQGTQYF
TRBV27	NA	TRBJ1-4	TRBD1	TGTGCCAGCAGTACTAAACAGGGGGGAAATGAAAAACTGTTTTTT	CASSTKQGGNEKLFF
TRBV7-9	NA	TRBJ1-1	NA	TGTGCCAGCAGCTTAGATCCCGGGGCAGATGAAGCTTTCTTT	CASSLDPGADEAFF